The T cell receptor (beta chain) described here comes from a study of blood T cell repertoires in COVID-19. Germline V gives CDR1 SEHNR, CDR2 FQNEAQ (reference sequence). The CDR3 runs 17 residues. The J segment lost 2 bases and the V segment lost 1 base, leaving 5 bases of the junction unmatched. TCRdb's copy holds only in-frame clones and misses some; the assay was immunoSEQ multiplex PCR. The sample gives a few hundred thousand clones, over 75% of which show up once; over 2% is in the top ten. V is TRBV7-9 and J is TRBJ2-7, with 13 bases identical to TRBD2. Sequenced sample: peripheral blood. This receptor was taken from a woman aged 50 to 65 with acute or convalescent COVID-19. CDR3 DNA: TGTGCCAGCAGCTTAGGGGCTGGACTAGCGGGAGCCTACGAGCAGTACTTC. The encoded protein is CASSLGAGLAGAYEQYF.